The clone carrying this T cell receptor (beta chain) has just one count. Assay used: immunoSEQ multiplex PCR; TCRdb lists only in-frame clones, some missing. The repertoire consists of about 120,000 clones, with just under 95% occurring once and the leading ten covering about 3.6%. The V gene lost 2 bases and the J gene lost 7 bases, with 10 bases spanning the gap. Germline V gene data show CDR1 as SGHDT and CDR2 as YYEEEE. This CDR3 contains 14 residues. The data belong to a study of control samples from healthy donors and cancer patients. V gene TRBV5-6 combines with J gene TRBJ1-6; tentative D call: TRBD1 (6 bases). The receptor's source is a man aged 25-45 years in good health. Sequenced material: blood. The CDR3 spells CASSFGQYNSPLHF. The CDR3 coding sequence is TGTGCCAGCAGCTTTGGACAGTACAATTCACCCCTCCACTTT.